This TCR beta chain came from a study of cytomegalovirus exposure and HLA in healthy donors. Turning to the study itself: Some 85 million unique TCRs from HLA-typed donors were held in an early data release. Study conclusions and caveats: According to the study, 180 or so TCR beta chains were cytomegalovirus-associated. TCR beta sequences reportedly predicted the HLA-A and HLA-B alleles of most subjects accurately.

CDR3 length equals 14 residues. V shed 2 bases, J shed 5 bases, and the junction held 4 bases outside the gene matches. The V gene's germline CDR1 is SGHTA and CDR2 FQGNSA. The PCR contained 60 Vbeta and 13 Jbeta primers. Per the authors' pipeline: In a later analysis, 80 million or so unique TCR beta chains included roughly 11 million shared by two or more donors. The protocol was immunoSEQ multiplex PCR, while the TCRdb copy is restricted to in-frame clones and leaves out a portion. The V and J calls and clone size come from that table; D and trimming were worked out from the DNA. The sample lists some 130,000 clones; almost 85% were seen once. Worth noting for this clone: Its antigen remains unidentified.

The chain is built from TRBV7-2 and TRBJ1-2; 8 bases align to TRBD1. Material for sequencing was PBMCs. This receptor was taken from a boy between 2 and 10 years old in good health and CMV-seronegative. The CDR3 bases are TGTGCCAGCAGCTTACTGGGACAGGCTTATGGCTACACCTTC. Translated, it gives CASSLLGQAYGYTF.